The clone carrying this T cell receptor beta chain was counted at least ten times. V trimming: 0 bases; J trimming: 5 bases; junction bases outside the gene matches: 3. CDR3 length equals 15 residues. Looked up from germline, CDR1 is MNHEY and CDR2 is SVGAGI. As the template, RNA transcripts were used to amplify TCR beta CDR3 regions. HTBI-primed RT-PCR formed the first round, and a multiplex PCR formed the second. Using its own MiXCR run on the multiplex PCR reads, TCRdb lists one record per CDR3 protein. The repertoire holds approximately 540,000 distinct CDR3 sequences, less than 45% seen once, with 3.5% to 5% in the top ten. This sample was included in a study of Graves' ophthalmopathy and Graves' hyperthyroidism. Hyperthyroidism was new, under 2 months, in patients aged 18 to 65.

The sequence was obtained from an adult man with Graves' hyperthyroidism. The J gene is TRBJ1-4, the V gene TRBV6-5; 7 nucleotides agree with TRBD1. Sequencing was performed on peripheral blood or thyroid tissue (not recorded which). CDR3 sequence (DNA): TGTGCCAGCAGTTACTCGGCAGGGGGGAATGAAAAACTGTTTTTT. Amino acid sequence: CASSYSAGGNEKLFF.